These 2 T cell receptor beta chains were sequenced from one sample in a study of shared clonotypes between healthy human individuals. Here immunoSEQ multiplex PCR was the method, and the copy in TCRdb shows in-frame clones only, minus some. The table shows hundreds of thousands of clones, with approximately 74% occurring only once. The sample comprised memory CD4+ T cells sorted from blood. Subset noted: CD45RA-negative fraction. The receptor set was obtained from a man aged 25 to 40 in good health.

The CDR3 DNA follows: TGTGCCAGCAGCTTTCCGGGGGCCGGCCCCAATTCACCCCTCCACTTT. Protein: CASSFPGAGPNSPLHF. The V and J genes are TRBV11-2 and TRBJ1-6; D possibly corresponds to TRBD1 (6 bases). Germline V gene sequence: CDR1 SGHAT, CDR2 FQNNGV. The V and J ends lost 3 bases and 7 bases respectively, with 16 bases between them. The CDR3 loop spans 16 amino acids. Based on the CDR3 plus reference TRBV11-2 and TRBJ1-6, the full variable domain is EAGVAQSPRYKIIEKRQSVAFWCNPISGHATLYWYQQILGQGPKLLIQFQNNGVVDDSQLPKDRFSAERLKGVDSTLKIQPAKLEDSAVYLCASSFPGAGPNSPLHFGNGTRLTVT.

This clone was counted only a few times. The rearrangement links TRBV19 to TRBJ2-7; D call uncertain. Germline V gene lookup returns CDR1 LNHDA and CDR2 SQIVND (reference sequence). The CDR3 extends over 14 amino acids. V lost 6 bases to trimming and J lost 2 bases, with 14 bases between them. CDR3 nucleotide sequence: TGTGCCAGTAGCTCAATCACAGAAACCTACGAGCAGTACTTC. This gives the protein CASSSITETYEQYF.